This T cell receptor beta chain was captured in a study of technical replicates of blood from a few donors. From germline, CDR1 is SGHVS and CDR2 FQNEAQ. Trimming shortened V by 0 bases and J by 2 bases, and 14 bases separated the two germline ends. This CDR3 is 16 amino acids long. The repertoire was sequenced with immunoSEQ multiplex PCR; TCRdb's copy has only in-frame clones and lacks some. The table shows 60,000 to 90,000 clones, with 95% to 98% occurring only once. The rearrangement uses TRBV7-8 and TRBJ2-7; possibly TRBD1 for D (5 bases). The specimen was T cells isolated from PBMCs. The TCR sequence derives from a human donor in good health. CDR3 region: CASSLAGRVLPYEQYF. The CDR3 bases are TGTGCCAGCAGCTTAGCTGGCAGGGTTCTTCCCTACGAGCAGTACTTC.